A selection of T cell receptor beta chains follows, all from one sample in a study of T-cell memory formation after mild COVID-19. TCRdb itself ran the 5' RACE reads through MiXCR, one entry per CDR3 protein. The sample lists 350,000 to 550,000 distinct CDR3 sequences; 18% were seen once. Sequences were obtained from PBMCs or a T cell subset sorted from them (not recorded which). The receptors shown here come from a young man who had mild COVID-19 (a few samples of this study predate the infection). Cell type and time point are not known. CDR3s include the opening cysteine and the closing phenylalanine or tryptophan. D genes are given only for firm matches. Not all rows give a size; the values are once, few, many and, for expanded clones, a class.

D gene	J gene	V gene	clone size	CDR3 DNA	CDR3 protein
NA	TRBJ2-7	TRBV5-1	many	TGCGCCAGCAGCCCCGGACAGACGCAGTACTTC	CASSPGQTQYF
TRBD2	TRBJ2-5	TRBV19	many	TGTGCCAGTAGTACTAGCGGGGGGACCCAGTACTTC	CASSTSGGTQYF
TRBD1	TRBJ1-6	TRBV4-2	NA	TGTGCCAGCAGCCTGAGCGACAGGGCGCCTTATAATTCACCCCTCCACTTT	CASSLSDRAPYNSPLHF
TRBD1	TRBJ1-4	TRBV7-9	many	TGTGCCAGCAGCCGGACAGGGTACGGGCCCGCGAGGACTAATGAAAAACTGTTTTTT	CASSRTGYGPARTNEKLFF
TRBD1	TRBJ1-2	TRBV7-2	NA	TGTGCCAGCAGCCCCTGGACAGGGGGCCGCTATGGCTACACCTTC	CASSPWTGGRYGYTF
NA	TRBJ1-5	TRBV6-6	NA	TGTGCCAGCAGAGTCTCGGGGAGCAATCAGCCCCAGCATTTT	CASRVSGSNQPQHF
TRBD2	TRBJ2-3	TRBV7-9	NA	TGTGCCAGCAGGGCGGACCTGGGACTAGCGGGAGATACGCAGTATTTT	CASRADLGLAGDTQYF
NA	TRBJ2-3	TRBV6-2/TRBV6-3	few	TGTGCCAGCGACTCCAGCGGAGCAGATACGCAGTATTTT	CASDSSGADTQYF
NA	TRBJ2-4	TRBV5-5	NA	TGTGCCAGCAGAATTCAGTACTTC	CASRIQYF
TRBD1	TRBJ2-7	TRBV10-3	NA	TGTGCCATCAGTGAGTACCGGGACAGGGAATCCTACGAGCAGTACTTC	CAISEYRDRESYEQYF
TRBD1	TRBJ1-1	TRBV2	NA	TGTGCCAGCAGAGGTGGGACAGGCGGAACGGGCACTGAAGCTTTCTTT	CASRGGTGGTGTEAFF
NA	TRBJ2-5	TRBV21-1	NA	TGTGCCAGCACCCGCTGGGACAGGGGGCTAGAGACCCAGTACTTC	CASTRWDRGLETQYF
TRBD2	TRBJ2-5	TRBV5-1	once	TGCGCCAGCGCGAGCGGGGGGACAGAGACCCAGTACTTC	CASASGGTETQYF
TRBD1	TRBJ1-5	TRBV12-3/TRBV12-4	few	TGTGCCAGCAGTAGACAGGGGCGGGATCAGCCCCAGCATTTT	CASSRQGRDQPQHF
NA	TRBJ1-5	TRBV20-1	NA	TGCAGCGCGAAGGTCGGGGATAAGCCCCAGCATTTT	CSAKVGDKPQHF
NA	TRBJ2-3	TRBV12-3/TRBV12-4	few	TGTGCCAGCAGAACGGGCTCTCGCGAGGGTGATACGCAGTATTTT	CASRTGSREGDTQYF
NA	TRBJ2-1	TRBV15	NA	TGTGCCACCAGCGTACCCAGGGTCTCCTACAATGAGCAGTTCTTC	CATSVPRVSYNEQFF
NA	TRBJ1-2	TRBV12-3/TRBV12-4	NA	TGTGCCAGCAGTCGGACATCATTAGCTAACTATGGCTACACCTTC	CASSRTSLANYGYTF
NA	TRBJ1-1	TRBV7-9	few	TGTGCCAGCAGCTTATTTGGCGGGGGGAGTGACGCTTTCTTT	CASSLFGGGSDAFF
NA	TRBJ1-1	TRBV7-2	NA	TGTGCCAGCAGGACCTGGGCAGGGTTCGCCACTGAAGCTTTCTTT	CASRTWAGFATEAFF
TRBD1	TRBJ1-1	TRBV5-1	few	TGCGCCAGCAGCCCGGCTGGGACAGGGAAAATTGACACTGAAGCTTTCTTT	CASSPAGTGKIDTEAFF
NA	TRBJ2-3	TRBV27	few	TGTGCCAGCAGCCCCCCGCCTTATGTGGATACGCAGTATTTT	CASSPPPYVDTQYF
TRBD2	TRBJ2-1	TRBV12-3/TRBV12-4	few	TGTGCCAGCAGGAAGACTAGCGGGGGGGCCGATGAGCAGTTCTTC	CASRKTSGGADEQFF
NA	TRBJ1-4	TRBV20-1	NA	TGCAGTGCTAGTCTGCAGACTGAAAAACTGTTTTTT	CSASLQTEKLFF
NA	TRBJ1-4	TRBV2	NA	TGTGCCAGCAGTGGTAGGGGAGAGAAACTGTTTTTT	CASSGRGEKLFF
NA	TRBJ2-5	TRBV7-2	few	TGTGCCAGCAGCCAGCTTCGGGGCGAGACCCAGTACTTC	CASSQLRGETQYF
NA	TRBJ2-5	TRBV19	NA	TGTGCCAGTAGTATCGCGGGCGGGGCGCTTAGGGAGACCCAGTACTTC	CASSIAGGALRETQYF
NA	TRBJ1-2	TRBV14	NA	TGTGCCAGCAGCCGCGGATTCGCGGAATATAACTATGGCTACACCTTC	CASSRGFAEYNYGYTF
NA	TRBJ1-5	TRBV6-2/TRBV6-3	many	TGTGCCAGCAGCTGGGACGATGGGGGCAATCAGCCCCAGCATTTT	CASSWDDGGNQPQHF